A single sample gave rise to the 31 T cell receptor beta chains below, sequenced in a study of T-cell reconstitution after alpha-beta-depleted transplantation in children. Unique molecular identifiers featured in how the TCRbeta library was prepared. Each CDR3 protein is one row after TCRdb ran MiXCR on the PCR reads. The repertoire includes fewer than 200,000 distinct CDR3 sequences, about 6.3% of them detected once, and approximately 3% sits in the top ten. Specimen: PBMCs from the stem cell graft donor, collected from the stem cell graft. The receptors here all came from a human donor who donated a stem cell graft to a child with Wiskott-Aldrich syndrome.

This clonotype is judged medium-sized. The chain couples TRBV29-1 to TRBJ2-2; D remains ambiguous. The CDR3 is 15 residues long. V lost 4 bases to trimming and J lost 2 bases, with 14 bases between them. The germline V gene encodes CDR1 SQVTM and CDR2 ANQGSEA. The CDR3 here is CSVGLSNTNTGELFF. CDR3 coding DNA: TGCAGCGTTGGGTTGTCCAACACTAACACCGGGGAGCTGTTTTTT.

The chain is built from TRBV7-8 and TRBJ2-1; D is uncertain. Trimming took off 3 bases at V and 8 bases at J, with 11 bases between the two ends. Germline V lookup: CDR1 SGHVS, CDR2 FQNEAQ. The CDR3 contains 13 residues. CDR3 DNA sequence: TGTGCCAGCAGCTTCGGTTTTGGGGATGAGCAGTTCTTC. Translated: CASSFGFGDEQFF.

This clonotype has a count of ten or more. The V gene is TRBV29-1, the J gene TRBJ1-5; 11 bases are a match to TRBD1. The CDR3 covers 15 residues. The junction had 5 bases not matched to a gene; V was cut back by 6 bases and J by 1 base. From germline, CDR1 is SQVTM and CDR2 ANQGSEA. In DNA, the CDR3 is TGCAGCGTGGCCGGGACAGGGGGGAGCAATCAGCCCCAGCATTTT. This encodes CSVAGTGGSNQPQHF.

This clonotype was recorded many times. This chain connects TRBV10-2 to TRBJ2-2; 12 positions match TRBD2. With 7 bases clipped from V and 4 bases from J, the junction kept 10 bases outside the gene matches. CDR3 length equals 17 residues. Germline V gene data show CDR1 as WSHSY and CDR2 as SAAADI. This CDR3 is CASTDSSGRALTGELFF. CDR3 sequence (DNA): TGCGCCAGCACCGATTCTAGCGGGAGGGCCCTCACCGGGGAGCTGTTTTTT.

This clonotype occurred many times. V is TRBV5-1 and J is TRBJ2-5, with D perhaps TRBD1 (6 bases). The germline gives CDR1 SGHRS, CDR2 YFSETQ. CDR3 length: 13 amino acids. Trimming removed 9 bases from V and 2 bases from J, with 14 bases in between. For the CDR3, the DNA is TGCGCCACCTCCCCAGGGGATCAAGAGACCCAGTACTTC. Amino acid sequence: CATSPGDQETQYF.

This clonotype was detected ten times or more. This chain connects TRBV4-1 to TRBJ2-1; 8 bases are shared with TRBD2. The CDR3 contains 15 residues. V shed 4 bases, J shed 6 bases, and the junction held 8 bases outside the gene matches. Germline V gene data show CDR1 as MGHRA and CDR2 as YSYEKL. CDR3 protein: CASSPFGLASNEQFF. Written as DNA, the CDR3 is TGCGCCAGCAGCCCATTTGGACTAGCCAGCAATGAGCAGTTCTTC.

This clonotype was observed many times. The chain combines TRBV6-5 with TRBJ2-6, with D possibly being TRBD1 (5 bases). The germline V gene encodes CDR1 MNHEY and CDR2 SVGAGI. The CDR3 has 16 residues. The V and J ends lost 6 bases and 0 bases respectively, with 12 bases between them. CDR3 residues: CASRWGLTSGANVLTF. The CDR3 DNA sequence: TGTGCCAGCAGATGGGGCCTAACCTCTGGGGCCAACGTCCTGACTTTC.

The chain carries TRBV5-6 and TRBJ2-5; 10 positions match TRBD2. After removal of 0 bases from V and 5 bases from J, the junction contained 7 bases not matched to a gene. The germline CDR1 and CDR2 sequences are SGHDT and YYEEEE. The CDR3 is 16 residues long. CDR3 sequence: CASSLAAGGPGETQYF. In DNA, the CDR3 is TGTGCCAGCAGCTTGGCAGCGGGGGGGCCCGGGGAGACCCAGTACTTC.

Comments on this clonotype: This sequence may be a read error, since a much larger clone differs from it by one base. This chain joins TRBV28 and TRBJ2-2; D is unresolved. There are 13 residues in the CDR3. Germline-derived CDR1 and CDR2 are MDHEN and SYDVKM. Trimming pared 7 bases from V and 9 bases from J, leaving 15 bases between. This CDR3 is CASTRTVPRELFF. For the CDR3, the DNA is TGTGCCAGCACGAGGACGGTCCCCAGGGAGCTGTTTTTT.

The chain's CDR3 is CASSEGTGGETQYF. The CDR3 DNA sequence: TGTGCCAGCAGTGAGGGGACAGGAGGAGAGACCCAGTACTTC. The chain recombines TRBV6-1 with TRBJ2-5, with 8 bases identical to TRBD1. The CDR3 spans 14 residues. Trimming took 3 bases from V and 4 from J; bases not matched to a gene: 4. Germline lookup yields CDR1 MNHNS and CDR2 SASEGT.

This clonotype was seen more than once but under ten times. The V gene is TRBV11-2, the J gene TRBJ1-1; D unclear. The germline gives CDR1 SGHAT, CDR2 FQNNGV. Trimming took 0 bases from V and 1 from J, leaving 6 bases between them. The CDR3 has 14 residues. The CDR3 bases are TGTGCCAGCAGCTTAGAGACCAAGAACACTGAAGCTTTCTTT. Protein sequence: CASSLETKNTEAFF.

Ten or more counts support this clonotype. The V and J genes are TRBV5-1 and TRBJ2-3, with 8 nucleotides matching TRBD1. The CDR3 is made up of 14 amino acids. Germline V gene sequence: CDR1 SGHRS, CDR2 YFSETQ. After removal of 3 bases from V and 1 base from J, the junction contained 1 base not matched to a gene. The CDR3 region is CASSSTGGTDTQYF. The CDR3 nucleotides are TGCGCCAGCAGCTCGACAGGGGGCACAGATACGCAGTATTTT.

The chain is built from TRBV20-1 and TRBJ2-5; no reliable D call. This CDR3 is 15 amino acids long. Per germline, CDR1 DFQATT and CDR2 SNEGSKA (reference sequence). V was cut by 0 bases and J by 1 base, with 12 bases left in between. The CDR3 loop is CSARDVLVAQETQYF. In DNA form, the CDR3 reads TGCAGTGCTAGAGATGTTTTAGTGGCCCAAGAGACCCAGTACTTC.

This rearrangement joins TRBV6-1 to TRBJ1-2; D is undetermined. Germline V lookup: CDR1 MNHNS, CDR2 SASEGT. The CDR3 has 14 residues. Trimming pared 1 base from V and 4 bases from J, leaving 10 bases between. The CDR3 sequence is CASSEGLEFYGYTF. The CDR3 nucleotides read TGTGCCAGCAGTGAAGGGTTGGAATTCTATGGCTACACCTTC.

This clonotype showed up many times. This chain connects TRBV24-1 to TRBJ2-1; 12 bases agree with TRBD2. CDR3 length equals 16 residues. The V and J ends lost 3 bases and 10 bases, in that order; junction bases with no gene match: 9. Germline V gene lookup returns CDR1 KGHDR and CDR2 SFDVKD. In nucleotides, the CDR3 is TGTGCCACCAGTGATCCTAGCGGGAGGGCCCGAAAAGAGCAGTTCTTC. Its translation: CATSDPSGRARKEQFF.

This clonotype was counted ten times or more. CDR3 amino acids: CSARGQGSTDTQYF. The CDR3 region has the DNA TGCAGTGCTAGAGGACAGGGCAGCACAGATACGCAGTATTTT. The chain links TRBV20-1 to TRBJ2-3, with 7 bases matching TRBD1. CDR3 length: 14 amino acids. Unmatched junction bases numbered 1, after V lost 1 base and J lost 0 bases. From germline, CDR1 is DFQATT and CDR2 SNEGSKA (reference sequence).

This clonotype was seen many times. The rearrangement links TRBV7-2 to TRBJ2-3, with D perhaps matching TRBD2 (5 bases). Trimming pared 0 bases from V and 0 bases from J, leaving 10 bases between. Germline V lookup: CDR1 SGHTA, CDR2 FQGNSA. CDR3 length: 16 amino acids. The DNA for the CDR3 is TGTGCCAGCAGCTTAGCGGCGGGCGCTAGCACAGATACGCAGTATTTT. It yields the protein CASSLAAGASTDTQYF.

This clonotype was recorded a few times. The chain combines TRBV27 with TRBJ2-3; D gene unclear. The germline CDR1 and CDR2 sequences are MNHEY and SMNVEV (reference sequence). The CDR3 runs 14 residues. Trimming cost V 6 bases and J 0 bases, with 10 bases left between them. The CDR3 region is CASREYSSTDTQYF. For the CDR3, the DNA is TGTGCCAGCAGGGAGTACAGCAGCACAGATACGCAGTATTTT.

In its sample, this clonotype was seen once. J is TRBJ2-7 and V is TRBV4-3; 10 nucleotides align to TRBD2. The CDR3 spans 15 residues. V lost 0 bases to trimming and J lost 5 bases; unmatched junction nucleotides: 4. The germline CDR1 and CDR2 sequences are LGHNA and YSLEER. CDR3 nucleotide sequence: TGCGCCAGCAGCCAAGACCTAGCGGGAGATCACGAGCAGTACTTC. Translating it yields CASSQDLAGDHEQYF.

The genes are TRBV20-1 and TRBJ2-7; the D gene is possibly TRBD2 (5 bases). This CDR3 comprises 13 residues. Per the germline V gene, CDR1 is DFQATT and CDR2 is SNEGSKA (reference sequence). Between the trimmed V and J ends, which lost 3 bases and 0 bases, there was a span of 9 bases. DNA for the CDR3: TGCAGTGCTAGCCGGGAAAACTCCTACGAGCAGTACTTC. Protein product: CSASRENSYEQYF.

At least ten counts were recorded for this clonotype. The chain is built from TRBV20-1 and TRBJ2-5; possibly TRBD1 for D (5 bases). The germline V gene has CDR1 DFQATT and CDR2 SNEGSKA (reference sequence). With 4 bases removed from V and 2 bases from J, the gap between germline ends came to 17 bases. The CDR3 runs to 15 residues. DNA for the CDR3: TGCAGTGCTACACTTCCCGGTAGGGGACAAGAGACCCAGTACTTC. It yields the protein CSATLPGRGQETQYF.

This clonotype was counted ten times or more. The V and J genes are TRBV29-1 and TRBJ1-2; D gene unclear. CDR1 is SQVTM and CDR2 is ANQGSEA in the germline V gene. The V and J ends lost 2 bases and 4 bases respectively, with 8 bases between them. The length of the CDR3 is 12 residues. CDR3 sequence (DNA): TGCAGCGTTGAAAGGCAGACCTATGGCTACACCTTC. Amino acids: CSVERQTYGYTF.

This chain connects TRBV24-1 to TRBJ2-3, with 9 bases matching TRBD1. CDR3 length equals 16 residues. Germline V gene data show CDR1 as KGHDR and CDR2 as SFDVKD. Unmatched junction bases numbered 5, after V lost 3 bases and J lost 2 bases. In DNA form, the CDR3 reads TGTGCCACCAGTGATCCCACAGGGGGCCACACAGATACGCAGTATTTT. Amino acid sequence: CATSDPTGGHTDTQYF.

This clonotype was seen repeatedly, ten times or more. The rearrangement links TRBV12-3 or TRBV12-4 to TRBJ2-1; TRBD2 matches 13 bases. With V trimmed by 6 bases and J by 9 bases, 8 bases remained unmatched. This CDR3 spans 15 amino acids. DNA for the CDR3: TGTGCCAGCAGCCGCGGACTAGCGGGAGTCACTGAGCAGTTCTTC. Its translation is CASSRGLAGVTEQFF.

This clonotype came up many times. The chain recombines TRBV6-2 or TRBV6-3 with TRBJ1-6, with D maybe TRBD1 (5 bases). Looked up from germline, CDR1 is MNHEY and CDR2 is SVGEGT. CDR3 length: 15 residues. Trimming shortened V by 2 bases and J by 6 bases, and 11 bases separated the two germline ends. CDR3 coding DNA: TGTGCCAGCAGTTACAGGGGAGGAGGTAATTCACCCCTCCACTTT. This translates into CASSYRGGGNSPLHF.

This clonotype was seen repeatedly, ten times or more. The chain uses TRBV4-3 and TRBJ2-1; D not resolved. The V end was cut by 5 bases, the J end by 4 bases, with 12 bases between. This CDR3 spans 14 amino acids. Germline V CDR1 and CDR2: LGHNA, YSLEER. The CDR3 nucleotides are TGCGCCAGCAGCGTCGACCCGGTTTACAATGAGCAGTTCTTC. Its protein product is CASSVDPVYNEQFF.

This clonotype was detected ten times or more. The CDR3 loop reads CASSGGTAGTEAFF. DNA of the CDR3: TGCGCCAGCAGCGGAGGGACAGCCGGCACTGAAGCTTTCTTT. V is TRBV5-1 and J is TRBJ1-1, with TRBD1 matching 7 bases. CDR3 length: 14 residues. V gave up 4 bases and J gave up 4 bases; unmatched junction bases: 7. Germline lookup yields CDR1 SGHRS and CDR2 YFSETQ.

Only a few counts were recorded for this clonotype. V gene TRBV2 combines with J gene TRBJ2-7; TRBD2 matches 7 bases. Trimming removed 6 bases from V and 0 bases from J; junction bases left unmatched: 26. This CDR3 has 21 residues. Germline loops: CDR1 SNHLY, CDR2 FYNNEI. CDR3 amino acids: CASSELENWIQASGDSYEQYF. In DNA form, the CDR3 reads TGTGCCAGCAGCGAATTGGAGAATTGGATCCAGGCTAGCGGAGACTCCTACGAGCAGTACTTC.

This clonotype was counted ten times or more. The chain carries TRBV12-3 or TRBV12-4 and TRBJ1-1; D possibly corresponds to TRBD1 (5 bases). The length of the CDR3 is 15 residues. V was trimmed by 2 bases and J by 3 bases, leaving 13 bases between them. Written as DNA, the CDR3 is TGTGCCAGCAGTTTATTTGGGGGGAGAGACACTGAAGCTTTCTTT. Translating gives CASSLFGGRDTEAFF.

This clonotype was observed many times. The gene calls are TRBV12-3 or TRBV12-4 and TRBJ1-2; tentative D call: TRBD1 (5 bases). Trimming took 6 bases from V and 1 from J, leaving 12 bases between them. This CDR3 comprises 14 residues. CDR3 sequence (DNA): TGTGCCAGCAGGCCAGGGACGGTTAACTATGGCTACACCTTC. Protein product: CASRPGTVNYGYTF.

This clonotype has just a few counts. The chain recombines TRBV3-1 with TRBJ2-7; weak D call: TRBD1 (5 bases). Per germline, CDR1 LGHDT and CDR2 YNNKEL (reference sequence). V was clipped by 1 base and J by 3 bases, with 16 bases between them. The CDR3 contains 16 residues. CDR3 bases: TGTGCCAGCAGCCAAGGGGCCCAAAGCAGGGACTACGAGCAGTACTTC. Encoded protein: CASSQGAQSRDYEQYF.